This T cell receptor beta chain was identified in a study of shared clonotypes between healthy human individuals. Replicate PCRs run on sorted subsets employed 200 ng DNA, approximately 30,000 T cell genomes. Profiling relied on immunoSEQ multiplex PCR, and the TCRdb table lists in-frame clones only, not all of them. The repertoire holds over 2,000,000 clones, with just over 90% as singletons. Naivety among CD8 cells was defined by CD45RO negativity and positive CCR7 selection, thereby excluding terminally differentiated effector memory CD45RA+ cells. This CDR3 contains 14 residues. V was pared by 5 bases and J by 0 bases, with 2 bases of the junction left unmatched. The germline gives CDR1 MNHEY, CDR2 SMNVEV (reference sequence).

This TCR was sampled from a man between 18 and 29 years old in good health. Some clones in this sample may be carry-over from other donors' samples. The sample comprised naive CD8+ T cells from PBMCs. This chain joins TRBV27 and TRBJ2-5, with 8 bases matching TRBD1. Written as DNA, the CDR3 is TGTGCCAGCAGTCCAGGGGGCGACCAAGAGACCCAGTACTTC. This translates into CASSPGGDQETQYF.